Listed below are T cell receptor beta chains from one sample, sequenced in a study of OX40 agonist ivuxolimab in advanced cancers. Clones were read by immunoSEQ multiplex PCR, and TCRdb kept only the in-frame ones, dropping some. This table holds 80,000 to 85,000 clones, 86% found once. The material was CD4+ or CD8+ T cells sorted from blood, obtained in a trial of the OX40 agonist ivuxolimab. The receptors stem from an adult with an advanced solid tumor such as melanoma, head and neck, liver or kidney cancer. The CDR3 runs from the conserved cysteine through the conserved F or W. The D gene is left open where the match is weak. The size field is filled for only some rows; it gives once, few, many or a size class.

J: TRBJ2-1
V: TRBV5-3
D: .
size: .
CDR3: CARWGYNEQFF
DNA: TGTGCCAGGTGGGGTTACAATGAGCAGTTCTTC

J: TRBJ2-2
V: TRBV7-9
D: .
size: .
CDR3: CASSFYQTTGELFF
DNA: TGTGCCAGCAGCTTTTATCAGACTACCGGGGAGCTGTTTTTT

J: TRBJ1-1
V: TRBV10-3
D: TRBD1
size: .
CDR3: CAIRAGQGEGNTEAFF
DNA: TGTGCCATCAGAGCTGGACAGGGTGAGGGGAACACTGAAGCTTTCTTT

J: TRBJ2-1
V: TRBV7-2
D: TRBD2
size: once
CDR3: CASSLARLAGGHEQFF
DNA: TGTGCCAGCAGCTTAGCCCGTCTAGCGGGAGGCCATGAGCAGTTCTTC

J: TRBJ1-5
V: TRBV18
D: .
size: few
CDR3: CASSPLPGHSNQPQHF
DNA: TGTGCCAGCTCACCGCTTCCAGGACACAGCAATCAGCCCCAGCATTTT

J: TRBJ2-7
V: TRBV19
D: .
size: .
CDR3: CASNIGTGYYEQYF
DNA: TGTGCCAGTAATATAGGTACAGGTTACTACGAGCAGTACTTC

J: TRBJ1-2
V: TRBV9
D: TRBD1
size: .
CDR3: CASSAEDRGHGYTF
DNA: TGTGCCAGCAGCGCCGAGGACAGGGGGCATGGCTACACCTTC

J: TRBJ1-1
V: TRBV4-3
D: TRBD1
size: .
CDR3: CASSQMQGANTEAFF
DNA: TGCGCCAGCAGCCAAATGCAGGGGGCTAACACTGAAGCTTTCTTT

J: TRBJ2-7
V: TRBV5-1
D: TRBD1
size: few
CDR3: CASSPKAGTGGYEQYF
DNA: TGCGCCAGCAGCCCTAAGGCTGGGACAGGGGGCTACGAGCAGTACTTC

J: TRBJ2-1
V: TRBV7-2
D: .
size: .
CDR3: CASSLMGDNEQFF
DNA: TGTGCCAGCAGCTTAATGGGGGACAATGAGCAGTTCTTC

J: TRBJ1-1
V: TRBV27
D: .
size: .
CDR3: CASSLQGRTEAFF
DNA: TGTGCCAGCAGTCTTCAGGGGAGGACTGAAGCTTTCTTT

J: TRBJ1-6
V: TRBV6-1
D: .
size: few
CDR3: CASSTREDSPLHF
DNA: TGTGCCAGCAGTACCAGGGAGGATTCACCCCTCCACTTT

J: TRBJ1-5
V: TRBV16
D: .
size: .
CDR3: CASSRGSDRNQPQHF
DNA: TGTGCCAGCAGCAGGGGGTCTGACAGAAATCAGCCCCAGCATTTT

J: TRBJ1-2
V: TRBV27
D: .
size: .
CDR3: CASSSQEILFF
DNA: TGTGCCAGCAGTTCTCAAGAGATCCTCTTCTTC

J: TRBJ2-7
V: TRBV5-6
D: .
size: .
CDR3: CASSPTRYYEQYF
DNA: TGTGCCAGCAGCCCCACCCGCTATTACGAGCAGTACTTC

J: TRBJ2-7
V: TRBV10-3
D: .
size: once
CDR3: CAVRAGAYEQYF
DNA: TGTGCCGTCAGGGCTGGGGCCTACGAGCAGTACTTC

J: TRBJ1-5
V: TRBV6-1
D: .
size: .
CDR3: CASSGSHSNQPQHF
DNA: TGTGCCAGCAGTGGAAGTCACAGCAATCAGCCCCAGCATTTT

J: TRBJ1-1
V: TRBV4-1
D: .
size: .
CDR3: CASSHGTPNTEAFF
DNA: TGCGCCAGCAGCCATGGGACACCTAACACTGAAGCTTTCTTT

J: TRBJ1-3
V: TRBV7-9
D: .
size: .
CDR3: CASSLGGGLLGNTIYF
DNA: TGTGCCAGCAGCTTAGGGGGCGGCCTTTTAGGAAACACCATATATTTT

J: TRBJ2-3
V: TRBV30
D: .
size: .
CDR3: CAGSGGGRTDTQYF
DNA: TGTGCTGGAAGCGGAGGGGGTCGCACAGATACGCAGTATTTT

J: TRBJ1-1
V: TRBV11-2
D: .
size: .
CDR3: CASSPGLTENTEAFF
DNA: TGTGCCAGCAGCCCTGGCTTGACAGAGAACACTGAAGCTTTCTTT

J: TRBJ1-6
V: TRBV18
D: TRBD1
size: .
CDR3: CASSPPAGGRDNSPLHF
DNA: TGTGCCAGCTCACCACCGGCAGGGGGCAGGGATAATTCACCCCTCCACTTT

J: TRBJ2-5
V: TRBV19
D: .
size: .
CDR3: CASSITGTGRETQYF
DNA: TGTGCCAGTAGTATAACCGGGACGGGTAGGGAGACCCAGTACTTC

J: TRBJ2-7
V: TRBV5-6
D: TRBD1
size: .
CDR3: CASSDRGNYEQYF
DNA: TGTGCCAGCTCGGACAGGGGAAACTACGAGCAGTACTTC